A single TCR beta chain is shown here with its context. Its target is not known. This specimen comes from a study of OX40 agonist ivuxolimab in advanced cancers. In the study overall: Clinicians treated patients with ivuxolimab, an agonistic anti-OX40 (CD134) antibody. Every 2 weeks, patients got intravenous ivuxolimab at one of six dose levels (0.01-10 mg/kg).

Study-wide findings and caveats: On average, a greater number of expanded clones characterised CD8+ T cells relative to CD4+.

Repertoires were generated with immunoSEQ multiplex PCR, while TCRdb's copy carries only in-frame clones and drops some. Of roughly 90,000 clones in the sample, roughly 91% were seen once. V lost 4 bases and J lost 4, with 18 bases in between. This CDR3 region has 15 residues. Germline values: CDR1 SGHNT, CDR2 YYREEE (reference sequence). The receptor's source is an adult with an advanced solid tumor such as melanoma, head and neck, liver or kidney cancer. The sequenced sample was CD4+ or CD8+ T cells sorted from blood, obtained in a trial of the OX40 agonist ivuxolimab. The chain recombines TRBV5-4 with TRBJ2-7; D ambiguous. The CDR3 here is CASSLDRSRVYEQYF. CDR3 nucleotides: TGTGCCAGCAGCCTAGACCGCTCTAGGGTATACGAGCAGTACTTC.